This passage covers 30 T cell receptor beta chains from one sample sequenced in a study of shared clonotypes between healthy human individuals. Only in-frame clones appear in the TCRdb table, and some are missing; sequencing was by immunoSEQ multiplex PCR. The table records about 1 million clones, approximately 72% of them present only once. The sequenced sample was memory CD4+ T cells sorted from blood. Regarding subset: CD45RA-negative fraction. Source of these receptors: a man aged 18 to 35 in good health.

This clone was counted a few times. The chain is built from TRBV4-3 and TRBJ1-1; a weak D match, TRBD1 (6 bases). The CDR3 consists of 14 residues. The V gene's germline CDR1 is LGHNA and CDR2 YSLEER. V gave up 3 bases and J gave up 8 bases, with 16 bases separating them. The CDR3 DNA follows: TGCGCCAGCAGCCAGGCACAGGGACTGGGAGAAGCTTTCTTT. Translating gives CASSQAQGLGEAFF.

This chain uses TRBV5-1 with TRBJ1-5; D unclear. The CDR3 spans 15 residues. V was clipped by 1 base and J by 0 bases, with 8 bases between them. Germline V CDR1 and CDR2: SGHRS, YFSETQ. CDR3 in amino acids: CASSLMGYSNQPQHF. The CDR3 DNA follows: TGCGCCAGCAGCTTGATGGGGTATAGCAATCAGCCCCAGCATTTT.

The rearrangement links TRBV6-1 to TRBJ2-5; TRBD2 matches at 11 bases. The CDR3 length is 14 residues. The germline V gene has CDR1 MNHNS and CDR2 SASEGT. The J segment lost 5 bases and the V segment lost 4 bases, leaving 3 bases of the junction unmatched. The CDR3 region is CASSVLAGGETQYF. In DNA, the CDR3 is TGTGCCAGCAGTGTCCTAGCGGGAGGCGAGACCCAGTACTTC.

V gene TRBV19 combines with J gene TRBJ1-1; TRBD1 matches at 7 bases. Germline CDR1 and CDR2: LNHDA and SQIVND (reference sequence). This CDR3 is built from 15 residues. The V segment lost 5 bases and the J segment 0 bases; nucleotides outside the gene matches: 6. Written as DNA, the CDR3 is TGTGCCAGTAGTCGACAGGGAGGGATGAACACTGAAGCTTTCTTT. Protein: CASSRQGGMNTEAFF.

Concerning this clone itself: Other nucleotide sequences from this sample produce the same CDR3. The chain combines TRBV5-1 with TRBJ2-7; D ambiguous. V lost 0 bases to trimming and J lost 3 bases, with 7 bases between them. Per germline, CDR1 SGHRS and CDR2 YFSETQ. The CDR3 extends over 13 amino acids. CDR3 amino acids: CASSLVGDYEQYF. Here the CDR3 DNA reads TGCGCCAGCAGCTTGGTCGGTGACTACGAGCAGTACTTC.

The rearrangement links TRBV9 to TRBJ2-3; 11 bases fit TRBD2. J lost 7 bases, V lost 3 bases, and 10 bases had no gene match. CDR3 length: 16 residues. The germline V gene has CDR1 SGDLS and CDR2 YYNGEE. The CDR3 spells CASSEGTSGPLNTQYF. Here the CDR3 DNA reads TGTGCCAGCAGCGAGGGGACTAGCGGACCCCTAAATACGCAGTATTTT.

The genes are TRBV18 and TRBJ1-4; 8 bases map to TRBD1. The CDR3 is 15 amino acids. Germline assignment: CDR1 KGHSH and CDR2 LQKENI. The J segment lost 8 bases and the V segment lost 1 base, leaving 6 bases of the junction unmatched. The DNA of the CDR3 is TGTGCCAGCTCACCACGGCCAGGGGGCGACGAAAAACTGTTTTTT. Residues: CASSPRPGGDEKLFF.

This clone was seen more than once but under ten times. This sequence joins TRBV5-8 and TRBJ1-4; 7 bases align to TRBD1. Germline V gene lookup returns CDR1 SGHTS and CDR2 YDEGEE. J was trimmed by 8 bases and V by 5 bases; bases with no gene match: 3. CDR3 length equals 12 residues. CDR3 nucleotide sequence: TGTGCCAGCAGGATGGACAGGGAAAAACTGTTTTTT. Translation: CASRMDREKLFF.

The chain links TRBV15 to TRBJ1-6, with 7 nucleotides matching TRBD1. This CDR3 region has 15 residues. Germline V CDR1 and CDR2: LNHNV, YYDKDF (reference sequence). V lost 5 bases and J lost 7; bases outside the gene matches: 8. The CDR3 loop is CATSLGQGDNSPLHF. The CDR3 DNA is TGTGCCACCAGCTTAGGCCAGGGGGACAATTCACCCCTCCACTTT.

The chain combines TRBV5-1 with TRBJ2-2; maybe TRBD1 (5 bases). Per the germline V gene, CDR1 is SGHRS and CDR2 is YFSETQ. Trimming removed 0 bases at V and 5 bases at J, with 14 bases between. There are 16 residues in the CDR3. The CDR3 reads CASSLEAQGRTGELFF. The DNA of the CDR3 is TGCGCCAGCAGCTTGGAAGCGCAGGGTAGGACCGGGGAGCTGTTTTTT.

The chain recombines TRBV30 with TRBJ2-3, with D maybe TRBD1 (6 bases). Trimming took off 5 bases at V and 5 bases at J, with 14 bases between the two ends. The CDR3 runs 13 residues. The germline V gene has CDR1 GTSNPN and CDR2 SVGIG (reference sequence). CDR3 nucleotide sequence: TGTGCCTGGGAACGGGACAATAAAGATACGCAGTATTTT. Its translation: CAWERDNKDTQYF.

The rearrangement uses TRBV6-5 and TRBJ2-1; 8 bases match TRBD1. CDR3 size: 15 residues. J lost 8 bases, V lost 2 bases, and 8 bases had no gene match. Germline CDR1 reads MNHEY; CDR2 reads SVGAGI. Written as DNA, the CDR3 is TGTGCCAGCAGTTACAGGACAGGGTTCCGGGATGAGCAGTTCTTC. It codes for CASSYRTGFRDEQFF.

J is TRBJ1-3 and V is TRBV14, with a possible D match to TRBD1 (6 bases). The ends were cut back, 2 bases at V and 2 bases at J, with 13 bases in the middle. The CDR3 runs 16 residues. Germline CDR1 reads SGHDN; CDR2 reads FVKESK. CDR3 nucleotides: TGTGCCAGCAGCCAATGGGGGGCCCAGGCTGGAAACACCATATATTTT. Translating it yields CASSQWGAQAGNTIYF.

The chain joins TRBV5-1 to TRBJ2-7, with TRBD1 matching 9 bases. Losses at the gene ends were 4 bases for V and 3 bases for J; bases not matched to a gene: 14. Germline V gene sequence: CDR1 SGHRS, CDR2 YFSETQ. This CDR3 is 17 amino acids long. The chain's CDR3 is CASSQPGQGMDIYEQYF. The CDR3 DNA is TGCGCCAGCAGCCAACCGGGACAGGGAATGGACATCTACGAGCAGTACTTC.

The gene calls are TRBV6-5 and TRBJ2-3, with TRBD1 as a possible D gene (6 bases). Germline CDR1 is MNHEY and CDR2 is SVGAGI. Trimming cost V 6 bases and J 6 bases, with 10 bases left between them. This CDR3 comprises 12 residues. The CDR3 DNA sequence: TGTGCCAGCAGCCCAGACAGGGATACGCAGTATTTT. Translated: CASSPDRDTQYF.

The chain links TRBV5-4 to TRBJ2-5; perhaps TRBD2 as D (5 bases). With 6 bases removed from V and 4 bases from J, the gap between germline ends came to 19 bases. CDR1 and CDR2 from the germline V gene are SGHNT and YYREEE (reference sequence). CDR3 length: 15 amino acids. CDR3 sequence reads: CASTAGGAQGETQYF. The CDR3 DNA is TGTGCCAGCACCGCCGGAGGCGCCCAAGGAGAGACCCAGTACTTC.

Sample share makes this clone medium-sized. This sequence joins TRBV5-6 and TRBJ2-7; 7 bases fit TRBD2. This CDR3 spans 13 amino acids. V lost 2 bases and J lost 5; bases outside the gene matches: 4. Germline-derived CDR1 and CDR2 are SGHDT and YYEEEE. DNA for the CDR3: TGTGCCAGCAGCTTCGACGGGAGGAACGAGCAGTACTTC. Amino acids: CASSFDGRNEQYF.

The chain employs TRBV28 and TRBJ1-5, with D unclear. V gave up 4 bases and J gave up 2 bases, with 15 bases separating them. This CDR3 is built from 16 residues. The V gene's germline CDR1 is MDHEN and CDR2 SYDVKM. The CDR3 DNA is TGTGCCAGCAGTTCCTACCAGGTCGGGGGCAATCAGCCCCAGCATTTT. Translating it yields CASSSYQVGGNQPQHF.

The V call is TRBV4-1, the J call TRBJ2-3; TRBD2 matches at 14 bases. Per germline, CDR1 MGHRA and CDR2 YSYEKL. The CDR3 loop spans 19 amino acids. Trimming took 3 bases from V and 4 from J; bases not matched to a gene: 12. CDR3 nucleotides: TGCGCCAGCAGCCATGGAGGGACTAGCGGGAGCAGGCCGTCAGATACGCAGTATTTT. Amino acids: CASSHGGTSGSRPSDTQYF.

The chain joins TRBV2 to TRBJ2-1; D ambiguous. V was clipped by 8 bases and J by 7 bases, with 21 bases between them. This CDR3 is 15 amino acids long. Germline assignment: CDR1 SNHLY and CDR2 FYNNEI. The CDR3 reads CASSGYLGLRNEQFF. The CDR3 DNA sequence: TGTGCCAGCTCCGGGTATTTAGGGCTGAGGAATGAGCAGTTCTTC.

The chain uses TRBV7-2 and TRBJ2-5; 8 bases match TRBD1. The V gene's germline CDR1 is SGHTA and CDR2 FQGNSA. There are 13 residues in the CDR3. J was trimmed by 3 bases and V by 7 bases; bases with no gene match: 4. CDR3 DNA: TGTGCCAGCAAGACAGGGGCTAAAGAGACCCAGTACTTC. Translated: CASKTGAKETQYF.

Comment on this clone: Given a much more abundant clone one base away, this may be a read error. This chain connects TRBV9 to TRBJ2-7, with unresolved D. V dropped 4 bases and J dropped 0 bases, with 5 bases sitting between them. Germline assignment: CDR1 SGDLS and CDR2 YYNGEE. There are 12 residues in the CDR3. CDR3 nucleotides: TGTGCCAGCAGCTCCAGCTCCTACGAGCAGTACTTC. Translation: CASSSSSYEQYF.

J is TRBJ2-2 and V is TRBV2; 8 nucleotides agree with TRBD1. Trimming at V came to 6 bases and at J to 2 bases, leaving 5 bases not matched to a gene. Germline loops: CDR1 SNHLY, CDR2 FYNNEI. This CDR3 has 15 amino acids. CDR3 sequence reads: CASSADRANTGELFF. In DNA form, the CDR3 reads TGTGCCAGCAGCGCGGACAGGGCTAACACCGGGGAGCTGTTTTTT.

The chain recombines TRBV2 with TRBJ2-7, with D possibly TRBD1 on 6 matching bases. The V end lost 6 bases, the J end lost 2 bases, and 11 bases lay between the germline ends. The CDR3 consists of 13 residues. Germline CDR1 is SNHLY and CDR2 is FYNNEI. The CDR3 region has the DNA TGTGCCAGCAGCCTGGACAGAGCCTACGAGCAGTACTTC. This encodes CASSLDRAYEQYF.

The J gene is TRBJ1-5, the V gene TRBV10-2, with 8 bases identical to TRBD1. Germline loops: CDR1 WSHSY, CDR2 SAAADI. With 2 bases clipped from V and 6 bases from J, the junction kept 6 bases outside the gene matches. This CDR3 has 15 amino acids. CDR3 sequence: CASSENRGLGQPQHF. As DNA, the CDR3 is TGCGCCAGCAGTGAGAACAGGGGGTTAGGTCAGCCCCAGCATTTT.

The CDR3 nucleotides are TGTGCCAGCAGTTACAGGGGGTTGAACACTGAAGCTTTCTTT. Its protein is CASSYRGLNTEAFF. This sequence joins TRBV5-6 and TRBJ1-1; 8 bases are a match to TRBD1. This CDR3 is built from 14 residues. The germline CDR1 and CDR2 sequences are SGHDT and YYEEEE. J lost 0 bases, V lost 5 bases, and 3 bases had no gene match.

This CDR3 reads CATSRQLNTEAFF. For the CDR3, the DNA is TGTGCCACTTCGAGACAGCTTAACACTGAAGCTTTCTTT. The chain has TRBV18 and TRBJ1-1; D is perhaps TRBD1 (5 bases). The germline V and J ends were trimmed by 10 bases and 2 bases, with 14 bases remaining between them. Germline V gene data show CDR1 as KGHSH and CDR2 as LQKENI. The CDR3 is 13 amino acids. The full variable domain, rest sourced from reference TRBV18 and TRBJ1-1, is NAGVMQNPRHLVRRRGQEARLRCSPMKGHSHVYWYRQLPEEGLKFMVYLQKENIIDESGMPKERFSAEFPKEGPSILRIQQVVRGDSAAYFCATSRQLNTEAFFGQGTRLTVV.

This clone appeared a few times. This chain joins TRBV7-6 and TRBJ2-3, with 11 bases that match TRBD1. Germline CDR1 is SGHVS and CDR2 is FNYEAQ. J gave up 5 bases and V 2 bases, and 3 bases lay outside the gene matches. The CDR3 contains 15 residues. The chain's CDR3 is CASSLRDRGRDTQYF. The DNA of the CDR3 is TGTGCCAGCAGCTTAAGGGACAGGGGGAGAGATACGCAGTATTTT.

V is TRBV18 and J is TRBJ1-4, with D perhaps matching TRBD1 (6 bases). Germline CDR1 is KGHSH and CDR2 is LQKENI. The CDR3 totals 14 residues. The V gene lost 2 bases and the J gene lost 13 bases, with 17 bases spanning the gap. This chain's CDR3 is CASSPIGTPDRLFF. The CDR3 bases are TGTGCCAGCTCACCAATCGGGACACCGGACCGACTGTTTTTT.

The chain has TRBV5-1 and TRBJ2-2, with 8 bases that match TRBD2. Germline CDR1 SGHRS, CDR2 YFSETQ. The CDR3 runs 15 residues. J lost 6 bases, V lost 3 bases, and 7 bases had no gene match. The CDR3 region is CASSWGLEVAGELFF. CDR3 nucleotide sequence: TGCGCCAGCAGCTGGGGACTAGAAGTAGCCGGGGAGCTGTTTTTT.